The 2 T cell receptor beta chains below were found in one sample sequenced in a study of early T cells in non-severe SARS-CoV-2 infection. TCRdb re-derived calls from the 5' RACE reads in MiXCR, one entry per CDR3 protein. Of 30,000 or so distinct CDR3 sequences in the sample, roughly 5.7% are singletons; the top ten hold about a fifth. The specimen was whole blood. The receptor set was obtained from an adult who was a healthcare worker with PCR-confirmed SARS-CoV-2 infection or an uninfected control (not recorded which).

This clonotype was seen many times. This sequence joins TRBV7-6 and TRBJ1-3; D ambiguous. Germline loops: CDR1 SGHVS, CDR2 FNYEAQ. This CDR3 comprises 15 residues. V lost 3 bases, J lost 4 bases, and 13 bases lay in between. CDR3 loop: CASSLSSVSGNTIYF. CDR3 sequence (DNA): TGTGCCAGCAGCTTGTCGTCCGTCTCCGGAAACACCATATATTTT.

This clonotype was found many times. V gene TRBV20-1 combines with J gene TRBJ1-2; unclear D gene. This CDR3 has 13 residues. Germline-derived CDR1 and CDR2 are DFQATT and SNEGSKA (reference sequence). V was clipped by 0 bases and J by 2 bases, with 7 bases between them. The CDR3 DNA sequence: TGCAGTGCTAGAGAACTCCGGAACTATGGCTACACCTTC. This codes for CSARELRNYGYTF.